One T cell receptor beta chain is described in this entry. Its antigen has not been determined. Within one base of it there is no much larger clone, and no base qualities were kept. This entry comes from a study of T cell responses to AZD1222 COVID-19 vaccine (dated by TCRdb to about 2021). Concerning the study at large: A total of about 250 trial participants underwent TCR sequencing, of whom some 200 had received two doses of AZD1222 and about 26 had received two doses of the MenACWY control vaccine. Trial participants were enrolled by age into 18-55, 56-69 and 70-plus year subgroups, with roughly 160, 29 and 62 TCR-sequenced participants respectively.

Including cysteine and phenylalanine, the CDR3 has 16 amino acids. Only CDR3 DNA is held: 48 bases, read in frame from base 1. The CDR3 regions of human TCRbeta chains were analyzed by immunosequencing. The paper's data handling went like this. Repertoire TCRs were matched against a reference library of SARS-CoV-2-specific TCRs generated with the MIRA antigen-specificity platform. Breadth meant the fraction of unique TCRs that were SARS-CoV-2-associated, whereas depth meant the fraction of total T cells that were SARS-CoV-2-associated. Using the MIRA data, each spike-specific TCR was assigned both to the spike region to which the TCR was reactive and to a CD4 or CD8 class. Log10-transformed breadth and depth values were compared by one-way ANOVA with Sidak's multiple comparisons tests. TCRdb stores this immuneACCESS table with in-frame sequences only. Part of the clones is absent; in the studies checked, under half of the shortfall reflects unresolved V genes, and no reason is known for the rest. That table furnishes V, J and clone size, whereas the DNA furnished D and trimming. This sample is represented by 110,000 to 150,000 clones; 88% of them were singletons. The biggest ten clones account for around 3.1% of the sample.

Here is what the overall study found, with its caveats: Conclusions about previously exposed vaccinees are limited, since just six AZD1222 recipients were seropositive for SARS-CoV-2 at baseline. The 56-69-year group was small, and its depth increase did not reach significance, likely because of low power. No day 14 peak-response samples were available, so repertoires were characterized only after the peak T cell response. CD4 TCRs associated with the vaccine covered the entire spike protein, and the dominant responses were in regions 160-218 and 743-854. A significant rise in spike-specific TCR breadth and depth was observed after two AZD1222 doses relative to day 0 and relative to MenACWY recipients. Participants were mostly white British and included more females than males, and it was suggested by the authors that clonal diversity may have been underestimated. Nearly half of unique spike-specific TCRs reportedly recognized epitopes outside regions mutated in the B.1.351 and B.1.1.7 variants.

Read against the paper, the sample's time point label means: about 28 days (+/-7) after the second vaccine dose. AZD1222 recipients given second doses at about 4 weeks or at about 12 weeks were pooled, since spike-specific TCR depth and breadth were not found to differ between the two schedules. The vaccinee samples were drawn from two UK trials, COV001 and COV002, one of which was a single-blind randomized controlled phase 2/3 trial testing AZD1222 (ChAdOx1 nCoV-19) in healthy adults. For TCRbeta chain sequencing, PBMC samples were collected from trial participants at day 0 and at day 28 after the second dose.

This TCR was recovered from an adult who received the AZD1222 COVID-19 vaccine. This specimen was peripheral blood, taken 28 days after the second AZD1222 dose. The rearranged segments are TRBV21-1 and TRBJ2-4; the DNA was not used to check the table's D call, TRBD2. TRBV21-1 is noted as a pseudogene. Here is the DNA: TGTGCCAGCAGCACGAACGGGAGTGTTGCCAAAAACATTCAGTACTTC. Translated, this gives CASSTNGSVAKNIQYF.